The rows below give T cell receptor beta chains drawn from one sample of a study of OX40 agonist ivuxolimab in advanced cancers. TCRdb keeps only in-frame clones here, not all; method: immunoSEQ multiplex PCR. The sample includes more than 25,000 clones, roughly 80% of them seen just once. The sequenced sample was CD4+ or CD8+ T cells sorted from blood, obtained in a trial of the OX40 agonist ivuxolimab. The receptors stem from an adult with an advanced solid tumor such as melanoma, head and neck, liver or kidney cancer. CDR3s include the opening cysteine and the closing phenylalanine or tryptophan. Fields, in order: J gene, V gene, D gene, clone size, CDR3 protein, CDR3 DNA. A D gene is named only where the DNA matches it firmly. The size field is filled for only some rows; it gives once, few, many or a size class.

j_call: TRBJ2-1; v_call: TRBV30; d_call: TRBD1; clone_size: .; cdr3_aa: CAWSVVGTDRVRSYNEQFF; cdr3_nt: TGTGCCTGGAGTGTAGTAGGGACCGACAGGGTAAGGTCCTACAATGAGCAGTTCTTC
j_call: TRBJ1-4; v_call: TRBV6-5; d_call: .; clone_size: once; cdr3_aa: CASSYSEKTNEKLFF; cdr3_nt: TGTGCCAGCAGTTACTCGGAAAAAACTAATGAAAAACTGTTTTTT
j_call: TRBJ1-5; v_call: TRBV10-1; d_call: .; clone_size: once; cdr3_aa: CATRRTDSYSNQPQHF; cdr3_nt: TGCGCCACACGGAGGACGGACAGCTATAGCAATCAGCCCCAGCATTTT
j_call: TRBJ1-1; v_call: TRBV11-3; d_call: .; clone_size: .; cdr3_aa: CASSLEGTNTEAFF; cdr3_nt: TGTGCCAGCAGCTTAGAGGGGACAAACACTGAAGCTTTCTTT
j_call: TRBJ2-5; v_call: TRBV7-6; d_call: .; clone_size: .; cdr3_aa: CASSPGGGRSETQYF; cdr3_nt: TGTGCCAGCAGCCCAGGGGGGGGTCGGTCGGAGACCCAGTACTTC
j_call: TRBJ2-7; v_call: TRBV27; d_call: TRBD1; clone_size: few; cdr3_aa: CASSWGTGYEQYF; cdr3_nt: TGTGCCAGCAGCTGGGGGACAGGGTACGAGCAGTACTTC
j_call: TRBJ1-5; v_call: TRBV7-3; d_call: .; clone_size: .; cdr3_aa: CASSLYALQPQHF; cdr3_nt: TGTGCCAGCAGCTTATACGCATTACAGCCCCAGCATTTT
j_call: TRBJ1-1; v_call: TRBV9; d_call: TRBD1; clone_size: .; cdr3_aa: CASSGQGRNTEAFF; cdr3_nt: TGTGCCAGCAGCGGACAGGGTAGGAACACTGAAGCTTTCTTT
j_call: TRBJ2-7; v_call: TRBV15; d_call: .; clone_size: .; cdr3_aa: CATSRTDHSFYEQYF; cdr3_nt: TGTGCCACCAGCAGAACAGACCACTCGTTCTACGAGCAGTACTTC
j_call: TRBJ2-5; v_call: TRBV5-4; d_call: TRBD2; clone_size: .; cdr3_aa: CASSPRLAGGAQYF; cdr3_nt: TGTGCCAGCAGCCCCAGACTAGCGGGGGGGGCCCAGTACTTC
j_call: TRBJ2-5; v_call: TRBV7-2; d_call: TRBD1; clone_size: .; cdr3_aa: CASSLGGLETQYF; cdr3_nt: TGTGCCAGCAGTTTAGGGGGCTTGGAGACCCAGTACTTC
j_call: TRBJ1-2; v_call: TRBV19; d_call: .; clone_size: .; cdr3_aa: CASSIEDGNYGYTF; cdr3_nt: TGTGCCAGTAGTATAGAGGACGGGAACTATGGCTACACCTTC
j_call: TRBJ1-2; v_call: TRBV9; d_call: TRBD1; clone_size: .; cdr3_aa: CASSRTTSGTGGYGYTF; cdr3_nt: TGTGCCAGCAGCCGAACTACTTCCGGGACAGGGGGGTATGGCTACACCTTC
j_call: TRBJ2-1; v_call: TRBV7-2; d_call: TRBD2; clone_size: .; cdr3_aa: CASSFGLAGYNEQFF; cdr3_nt: TGTGCCAGCAGCTTTGGACTAGCGGGTTACAATGAGCAGTTCTTC
j_call: TRBJ2-5; v_call: TRBV6-5; d_call: TRBD2; clone_size: .; cdr3_aa: CASSFSGRAGETQYF; cdr3_nt: TGTGCCAGCAGTTTTAGCGGGAGGGCCGGGGAGACCCAGTACTTC
j_call: TRBJ1-1; v_call: TRBV6-1; d_call: .; clone_size: .; cdr3_aa: CASSEGGEMNTEAFF; cdr3_nt: TGTGCCAGCAGTGAAGGGGGGGAGATGAACACTGAAGCTTTCTTT
j_call: TRBJ2-5; v_call: TRBV30; d_call: .; clone_size: .; cdr3_aa: CAWRDWGLDQETQYF; cdr3_nt: TGTGCCTGGAGGGATTGGGGCCTGGACCAAGAGACCCAGTACTTC
j_call: TRBJ1-3; v_call: TRBV6-5; d_call: TRBD1; clone_size: .; cdr3_aa: CASSYSTGLGNTIYF; cdr3_nt: TGTGCCAGCAGTTACTCGACAGGGCTTGGAAACACCATATATTTT
j_call: TRBJ1-2; v_call: TRBV6-5; d_call: .; clone_size: .; cdr3_aa: CASSYSISQGLGYTF; cdr3_nt: TGTGCCAGCAGTTACTCGATATCGCAGGGCTTGGGCTACACCTTC
j_call: TRBJ2-1; v_call: TRBV5-5; d_call: .; clone_size: .; cdr3_aa: CASSPGPRYEQFF; cdr3_nt: TGTGCCAGCAGCCCCGGACCACGCTATGAGCAGTTCTTC
j_call: TRBJ2-1; v_call: TRBV5-1; d_call: .; clone_size: .; cdr3_aa: CASSLVESLDEQFF; cdr3_nt: TGCGCCAGCAGCTTGGTGGAGTCACTTGATGAGCAGTTCTTC
j_call: TRBJ1-4; v_call: TRBV5-6; d_call: .; clone_size: .; cdr3_aa: CASSSTDDEKLFF; cdr3_nt: TGTGCCAGCAGCTCGACAGATGATGAAAAACTGTTTTTT
j_call: TRBJ1-1; v_call: TRBV27; d_call: .; clone_size: few; cdr3_aa: CASSWGPETNTEAFF; cdr3_nt: TGTGCCAGCAGTTGGGGTCCAGAGACGAACACTGAAGCTTTCTTT
j_call: TRBJ2-2; v_call: TRBV9; d_call: .; clone_size: .; cdr3_aa: CASSVGTGELFF; cdr3_nt: TGTGCCAGCAGCGTGGGGACCGGGGAGCTGTTTTTT
j_call: TRBJ2-7; v_call: TRBV6-1; d_call: .; clone_size: few; cdr3_aa: CASSGRQDLSEQYF; cdr3_nt: TGTGCCAGCAGTGGCCGCCAGGATCTTTCCGAGCAGTACTTC
j_call: TRBJ2-7; v_call: TRBV13; d_call: TRBD2; clone_size: once; cdr3_aa: CASSLNPGLAGGLSYEQYF; cdr3_nt: TGTGCCAGCAGCTTAAATCCGGGACTAGCGGGGGGCCTCTCTTACGAGCAGTACTTC
j_call: TRBJ2-1; v_call: TRBV28; d_call: TRBD2; clone_size: .; cdr3_aa: CASGSGGSSYNEQFF; cdr3_nt: TGTGCCAGTGGAAGCGGGGGGAGCTCCTACAATGAGCAGTTCTTC
j_call: TRBJ2-1; v_call: TRBV5-8; d_call: .; clone_size: few; cdr3_aa: CASSYQYNEQFF; cdr3_nt: TGTGCCAGCAGCTACCAATACAATGAGCAGTTCTTC
j_call: TRBJ2-7; v_call: TRBV11-2; d_call: .; clone_size: medium-sized; cdr3_aa: CASSLGSGEQYF; cdr3_nt: TGTGCCAGCAGTCTGGGCTCGGGAGAGCAGTACTTC
j_call: TRBJ1-2; v_call: TRBV13; d_call: .; clone_size: few; cdr3_aa: CASNPWGGYGYTF; cdr3_nt: TGTGCCAGCAACCCCTGGGGAGGGTATGGCTACACCTTC
j_call: TRBJ1-6; v_call: TRBV19; d_call: TRBD1; clone_size: .; cdr3_aa: CASSETRTGGNSPLHF; cdr3_nt: TGTGCCAGTAGTGAGACAAGGACAGGAGGAAATTCACCCCTCCACTTT
j_call: TRBJ1-1; v_call: TRBV10-3; d_call: .; clone_size: .; cdr3_aa: CAALSGNTEAFF; cdr3_nt: TGTGCCGCACTGAGTGGGAACACTGAAGCTTTCTTT
j_call: TRBJ2-3; v_call: TRBV7-8; d_call: .; clone_size: .; cdr3_aa: CASSLEQGEDTQYF; cdr3_nt: TGTGCCAGCAGCTTAGAACAGGGCGAAGATACGCAGTATTTT
j_call: TRBJ2-2; v_call: TRBV19; d_call: .; clone_size: .; cdr3_aa: CASSPADVAWNTGELFF; cdr3_nt: TGTGCCAGTAGTCCTGCCGACGTGGCGTGGAACACCGGGGAGCTGTTTTTT
j_call: TRBJ1-1; v_call: TRBV29-1; d_call: .; clone_size: .; cdr3_aa: CSSGGGNTEAFF; cdr3_nt: TGCAGCTCCGGGGGGGGAAACACTGAAGCTTTCTTT
j_call: TRBJ1-1; v_call: TRBV2; d_call: .; clone_size: .; cdr3_aa: CASIRAWGMNTEAFF; cdr3_nt: TGTGCCAGCATAAGGGCGTGGGGCATGAACACTGAAGCTTTCTTT
j_call: TRBJ2-7; v_call: TRBV10-3; d_call: .; clone_size: .; cdr3_aa: CAIISDHSYEQYF; cdr3_nt: TGTGCCATCATCTCGGACCACTCCTACGAGCAGTACTTC
j_call: TRBJ2-1; v_call: TRBV6-5; d_call: TRBD1; clone_size: .; cdr3_aa: CASSIAGTVGEQFF; cdr3_nt: TGTGCCAGCAGTATCGCCGGGACAGTTGGTGAGCAGTTCTTC
j_call: TRBJ2-7; v_call: TRBV4-2; d_call: TRBD2; clone_size: .; cdr3_aa: CASSQDLTSGTYEQYF; cdr3_nt: TGTGCCAGCAGCCAGGACCTGACTAGCGGAACCTACGAGCAGTACTTC
j_call: TRBJ1-2; v_call: TRBV9; d_call: TRBD1; clone_size: .; cdr3_aa: CASSAQGQGIYGYTF; cdr3_nt: TGTGCCAGCAGCGCCCAGGGACAGGGGATCTATGGCTACACCTTC
j_call: TRBJ2-1; v_call: TRBV15; d_call: .; clone_size: once; cdr3_aa: CATSRGGVGTYNEQFF; cdr3_nt: TGTGCCACCAGCAGAGGGGGGGTAGGGACCTACAATGAGCAGTTCTTC
j_call: TRBJ2-7; v_call: TRBV29-1; d_call: .; clone_size: .; cdr3_aa: CSVEPSSESYEQYF; cdr3_nt: TGCAGCGTTGAACCCTCCAGCGAGTCCTACGAGCAGTACTTC
j_call: TRBJ2-3; v_call: TRBV5-1; d_call: .; clone_size: .; cdr3_aa: CASSAGLRSTDTQYF; cdr3_nt: TGCGCCAGCAGCGCGGGACTCCGAAGCACAGATACGCAGTATTTT
j_call: TRBJ2-1; v_call: TRBV28; d_call: .; clone_size: .; cdr3_aa: CASSLEIESYNEQFF; cdr3_nt: TGTGCCAGCAGTTTAGAGATAGAATCCTACAATGAGCAGTTCTTC
j_call: TRBJ2-2; v_call: TRBV5-1; d_call: .; clone_size: .; cdr3_aa: CASSYRTFTGELFF; cdr3_nt: TGCGCCAGCAGCTACCGGACATTCACCGGGGAGCTGTTTTTT
j_call: TRBJ1-2; v_call: TRBV11-2; d_call: .; clone_size: .; cdr3_aa: CASSPYMGDYGYTF; cdr3_nt: TGTGCCAGCAGTCCGTACATGGGGGACTATGGCTACACCTTC
j_call: TRBJ2-2; v_call: TRBV6-5; d_call: TRBD1; clone_size: .; cdr3_aa: CASSPTGPPTGELFF; cdr3_nt: TGTGCCAGCAGCCCGACAGGGCCCCCCACCGGGGAGCTGTTTTTT
j_call: TRBJ2-3; v_call: TRBV6-6; d_call: TRBD1; clone_size: .; cdr3_aa: CASTTGARETDTQYF; cdr3_nt: TGTGCCAGCACAACAGGGGCTAGGGAGACAGATACGCAGTATTTT
j_call: TRBJ2-3; v_call: TRBV19; d_call: .; clone_size: .; cdr3_aa: CASSYSTDTQYF; cdr3_nt: TGTGCCAGTAGTTATAGCACAGATACGCAGTATTTT
j_call: TRBJ1-5; v_call: TRBV9; d_call: .; clone_size: .; cdr3_aa: CASSFHSNQPQHF; cdr3_nt: TGTGCCAGCAGCTTTCATAGCAATCAGCCCCAGCATTTT
j_call: TRBJ1-1; v_call: TRBV28; d_call: .; clone_size: .; cdr3_aa: CASSFGGGTEAFF; cdr3_nt: TGTGCCAGCAGTTTCGGGGGGGGCACTGAAGCTTTCTTT
j_call: TRBJ2-7; v_call: TRBV5-1; d_call: .; clone_size: .; cdr3_aa: CASSLGVATTYEQYF; cdr3_nt: TGCGCCAGCAGCTTGGGGGTAGCCACTACCTACGAGCAGTACTTC
j_call: TRBJ2-3; v_call: TRBV2; d_call: .; clone_size: .; cdr3_aa: CASGEGPSSTDTQYF; cdr3_nt: TGTGCCAGCGGCGAGGGGCCGTCTAGCACAGATACGCAGTATTTT
j_call: TRBJ1-2; v_call: TRBV7-9; d_call: .; clone_size: once; cdr3_aa: CASSSTQDGYGYTF; cdr3_nt: TGTGCCAGCAGCTCGACACAGGATGGCTATGGCTACACCTTC
j_call: TRBJ2-5; v_call: TRBV6-5; d_call: TRBD2; clone_size: .; cdr3_aa: CASSYGSGGIETQYF; cdr3_nt: TGTGCCAGCAGTTATGGAAGCGGGGGAATAGAGACCCAGTACTTC
j_call: TRBJ1-5; v_call: TRBV10-3; d_call: TRBD1; clone_size: once; cdr3_aa: CAIRDTGGKQPQHF; cdr3_nt: TGTGCCATCAGGGACACAGGGGGCAAACAGCCCCAGCATTTT